This T cell receptor beta chain was captured in a study of blood T cells in healthy people across ages. Study-wide results and caveats: Bulk PBMC profiling left naive and antigen-experienced comparisons inconclusive.

It was with a sample-barcoded 5' primer and a J-beta primer mix that a second PCR of roughly 7 to 12 cycles was run. Each CDR3 protein gets one entry after TCRdb re-called the 5' RACE reads with MiXCR. The sample has about 930,000 distinct CDR3 sequences, about 27% seen once. CDR3 size: 16 residues. Germline trimming cut 1 base from V and 3 bases from J; bases unmatched to any gene: 7. Looked up from germline, CDR1 is MGHRA and CDR2 is YSYEKL. Concerning this clonotype: Its target is unknown.

The data also belong to a second study, concerning T cells of mothers and their children. As that report states: Reads recorded for TCR beta CDR3 numbered over 8 million per mother and some 3.3 million per child.

The specimen sequenced was blood. The genes are TRBV4-1 and TRBJ2-7; TRBD1 matches at 9 bases. This receptor was obtained from a woman in her forties in good health. CDR3 DNA sequence: TGCGCCAGCAGCCAAGTGGGTCGGGGACAGGGCTACGAGCAGTACTTC. Amino acids: CASSQVGRGQGYEQYF.